This T cell receptor beta chain originates from a study of cytomegalovirus exposure and HLA in healthy donors (dated by TCRdb to between 2016 and 2019). With respect to the entire study: An earlier analysis of some 550 of the donors reported 250 to 350 Gb of sequence data and approximately 110 million unique TCR beta sequences from some 180 million T cells. An early release that covered some 640 HLA-typed donors contained approximately 300 gigabases of sequencing data and tens of millions of unique TCR sequences. The genetic ancestry cluster associated with self-reported Caucasian donors included 65% to 90% of the 350 to 500 genotyped donors. The aim of the study was to test whether cataloging public T cell receptors could identify signatures of past pathogen exposure. The T cell repertoires of 670 or so subjects were profiled by immunosequencing and related to cytomegalovirus serostatus. A separate validation cohort of 90 to 150 different subjects was used in addition to the 666-subject first cohort. High-throughput TCR immunosequencing, statistical association of individual TCRs with disease status, and machine learning were combined to predict cytomegalovirus infection status. A later analysis re-analyzed previously published TCR beta repertoires from hundreds of donors and added high-resolution HLA genotyping to study TCR occurrence patterns. The later analysis used no new phenotypic data to find candidate immune exposures, relying instead on TCR beta sequences and their occurrence across donors. In an earlier analysis of about 590 of the donors, high-throughput TCR beta sequencing was used to judge whether each TCR beta V gene segment behaved as functional or pseudogenic. Alongside the repertoire data, information on donor age, sex, ethnicity and CMV serostatus was compiled. A later genetic analysis used genome-wide SNP genotypes for about three fifths of the 666 donors, treating that subset as a discovery cohort. Every repertoire in the discovery cohort had been generated on one and the same sequencing platform. Class I and class II HLA loci were covered by the typing at four-digit resolution. The number of typed donors differed by locus: about 620-640 for A, B, C, DRB1 and DQB1; approximately 520 for DQA1; around 580 for DPA1; and 400 to 480 for DPB1. Five DR-DQ haplotypes were handled as single units for association and clustering, since linkage in the cohort was strong. Among about 410 genotyped donors of the cohort, an average of approximately 240,000 unique TCR beta nucleotide sequences was sequenced per donor, of which roughly 17% were non-productive.

Study-level results and caveats: In vitro tests confirmed that three of the cytomegalovirus-associated TCR beta chains recognize cytomegalovirus antigens. In an earlier analysis of more than 500 of the donors, most TCR beta V segments appeared in productive rearrangements about 87% or about 30% of the time, broadly matching IMGT annotations. Linkage disequilibrium might explain the correlated functional status among segregating V segments, but an unknown experimental factor could not be excluded. When HLA alleles, especially DR and DQ, strongly co-occurred, TCR associations were difficult to assign to individual alleles. For the cohort, immune exposure information was limited to CMV serostatus. In the study, about 150 TCR beta chains were listed as associated with cytomegalovirus. A group of highly shared sequence variants was considered likely to be a technical artifact of the sequencing pipeline. Over 15 rarely observed V segments, including chromosome 9 orphons, were excluded from the earlier analysis of about 610 of the donors because counts were too low. The classifier was reported to diagnose cytomegalovirus status with high specificity and sensitivity in both the original cohort and the validation cohort. A later analysis found that HLA-associated TCR beta chains were more clonally expanded and had lower generation probabilities than equally common non-associated chains. Sequencing depth was assumed to be roughly uniform across donors in the presence/absence analyses, though that assumption may not hold. Compared with the roughly 600-donor mean, donors in an Asian-associated ancestry cluster had fewer N-insertions in productive TCRs, according to a later genetic analysis. Several of the top co-occurrence clusters appeared to be linked to parvovirus B19, influenza, CMV and Epstein-Barr virus, according to a later analysis. This cohort had only TCR beta chains sequenced, and the lack of alpha or paired-chain data limited which features could be detected. Specific HLA alleles were associated with over 15,000 TCR beta sequences at a false discovery rate of 0.05 in a later analysis. It was suggested by the authors that the approach could potentially be generalized to other disease states and immunological phenotypes. According to a later analysis, most CMV-associated TCR beta chains appeared to be HLA-restricted, and the HLA associations seemed to be driven largely by CMV exposure. According to a later analysis, TCR association rates differed among HLA loci, with DRB1 alleles showing the most associated TCRs and HLA-C alleles showing the fewest. An association between a missense DCLRE1C variant and V-gene and J-gene trimming of TCR beta chains was found in a later genetic analysis and replicated in an independent cohort. Most TCR sequences were observed very rarely across donors, whereas some public TCRs were present in many individuals. A further reported finding was that TCR beta sequences accurately predicted the HLA-A and HLA-B alleles for most subjects in the first cohort. Because HLA typing was unavailable for some donors at each locus, only the typed subset was used in association tests.

The library was built by means of the immunoSEQ multiplex PCR assay. For the multiplex PCR, a mixture combining 60 forward primers for TCR Vbeta segments and 13 reverse primers for TCR Jbeta segments was used. The CDR3 region of rearranged TCR beta genes was amplified from genomic DNA by a multiplex PCR assay. The amplified TCR beta libraries were sequenced on the Illumina HiSeq System as 87-base-pair reads. In the source study's methods: In a later analysis, tens of millions of unique TCR beta chains were counted across the 500 to 850 repertoires, and roughly 11 million of these chains were shared by at least two donors. To remove PCR and sequencing errors, raw reads were error-corrected and collapsed into unique sequences using a nearest-neighbor algorithm that merged closely related sequences. To assign V, D and J gene segments, CDR3 sequences were aligned to IMGT reference sequences. For a sequence to be retained, at least a six-nucleotide match to both a V gene segment and a J gene segment was required. Rearrangements were classified as productive when the CDR3 lacked stop codons and remained in frame with V and J, and all other rearrangements were classified as non-productive. Following IMGT convention, CDR3 was defined as the stretch from the second conserved V-encoded cysteine to the conserved J-encoded phenylalanine. In an earlier analysis of around 600 of the donors, sequences lacking an unambiguous match to a single V gene segment were excluded. In an earlier analysis of roughly 500 of the donors, V segments were called functional above 56.7% productive rearrangements and were called segregating when the between-donor standard deviation exceeded 5%. A statistical classification framework was developed to diagnose cytomegalovirus status using the catalog of TCR beta chain sequences. In a later analysis, V and J genes were assigned by comparing TCR nucleotide sequences against IMGT/GENE-DB human TR gene sequences. In a later analysis, CDR3 sequences and most-parsimonious VDJ recombination scenarios were assigned using the TCRdist pipeline. A later analysis defined each TCR beta chain by its CDR3 amino acid sequence plus V-gene family, and excluded reads lacking a unique V-gene family. In a later analysis, approximately 590 highly shared, low-generation-probability nucleotide sequences were removed to address suspected cross-contamination and a sequencing artifact. In a later analysis, a clonal expansion index was calculated for each public chain from normalized within-repertoire ranks of inferred template counts. A later analysis computed generation probabilities with a VDJ recombination model fitted to out-of-frame rearrangements, and checked the results against IGoR. In a later analysis, TCR-TCR, TCR-HLA and TCR-CMV co-occurrence was scored with hypergeometric tests, and a repertoire-size bias correction was applied to TCR pairs. False discovery rates were estimated in a later analysis by permuting HLA or CMV assignments 20 times. In a later analysis, co-occurring TCRs were grouped using DBSCAN, with TCRdist sequence similarity added in when clustering inside HLA-allele-positive subsets. Co-occurrence clustering excluded repertoires with fewer than 30,000 or more than 120,000 public chains, plus five with anomalous nucleotide sharing. Sourced from immuneACCESS, this table was stored by TCRdb with only in-frame sequences that have V and J called. A share of the clones is absent; for the studies checked, an unresolved V gene accounts for under half, and the remainder has no known explanation. The DNA gave D and trimming, while V, J and clone size come from that table. This sample holds approximately 150,000 clones; 65% to 85% were observed only once. About 1.3% of the sample is held by the ten biggest clonotypes.

The cohort consisted of 666 healthy bone marrow donors. Cohort members were all nominally healthy when sampled, although unrecorded immune exposures were likely present. The donor was CMV seronegative and belonged to the group of 320 or so seronegative cohort members. A peripheral blood sample was provided by each donor, and peripheral blood mononuclear cells were used for TCR beta sequencing. The Qiagen DNeasy Blood Extraction Kit was used to extract genomic DNA from the blood cell samples. As concerns this clone: Its antigen target is currently unknown. Base qualities are not at hand, and no much larger clone is one base apart.

Material: PBMCs. The source of this sequence is a man aged 55 to 70 in good health and CMV-seronegative.

The DNA is as follows: TGTGCCAGCAGCCAAGATAGGGTGGGACAGAGATTCTCCTACGAGCAGTACTTC. Translation gives CASSQDRVGQRFSYEQYF. The rearranged chain carries TRBV4-2 and TRBJ2-7; 7 middle bases align to TRBD1. The germline V and J ends show losses of 0 bases and 0 bases respectively, and no gene match explains 11 bases of the junction. The CDR3 runs 18 residues from the cysteine to the phenylalanine. Here the CDR3 DNA is all that survives: 54 bases in frame from base 1. CDR1 and CDR2, per the germline V gene, are LGHNA and YNFKEQ.